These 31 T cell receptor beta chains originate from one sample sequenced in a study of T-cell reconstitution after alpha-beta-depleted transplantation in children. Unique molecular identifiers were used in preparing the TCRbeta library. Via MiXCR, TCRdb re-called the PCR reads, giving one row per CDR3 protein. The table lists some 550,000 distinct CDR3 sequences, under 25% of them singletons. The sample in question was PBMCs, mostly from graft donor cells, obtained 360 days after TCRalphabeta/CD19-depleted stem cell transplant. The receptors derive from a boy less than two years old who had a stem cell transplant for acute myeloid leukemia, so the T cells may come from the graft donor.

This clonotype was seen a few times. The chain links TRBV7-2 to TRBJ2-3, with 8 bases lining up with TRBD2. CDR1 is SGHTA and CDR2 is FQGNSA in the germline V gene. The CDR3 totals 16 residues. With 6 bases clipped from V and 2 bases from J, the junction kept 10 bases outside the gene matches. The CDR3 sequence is CASRAPGLGPTDTQYF. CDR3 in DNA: TGTGCCAGCAGAGCGCCGGGACTAGGTCCCACAGATACGCAGTATTTT. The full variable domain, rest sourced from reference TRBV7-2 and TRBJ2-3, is GAGVSQSPSNKVTEKGKDVELRCDPISGHTALYWYRQSLGQGLEFLIYFQGNSAPDKSGLPSDRFSAERTGGSVSTLTIQRTQQEDSAVYLCASRAPGLGPTDTQYFGPGTRLTVL.

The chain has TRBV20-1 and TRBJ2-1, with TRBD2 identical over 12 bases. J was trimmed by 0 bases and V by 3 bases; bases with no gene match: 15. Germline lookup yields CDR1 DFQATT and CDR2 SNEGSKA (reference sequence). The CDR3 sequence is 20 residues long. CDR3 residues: CSASFMPSSGGARSYNEQFF. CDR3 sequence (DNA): TGCAGTGCTAGCTTTATGCCGTCTAGCGGGGGGGCACGCTCCTACAATGAGCAGTTCTTC.

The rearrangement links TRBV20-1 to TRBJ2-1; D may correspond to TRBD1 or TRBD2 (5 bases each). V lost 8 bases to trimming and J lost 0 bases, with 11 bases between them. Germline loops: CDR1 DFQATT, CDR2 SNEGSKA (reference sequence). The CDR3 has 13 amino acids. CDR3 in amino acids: CSTLGVSYNEQFF. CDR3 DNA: TGCAGTACCTTGGGGGTCTCCTACAATGAGCAGTTCTTC.

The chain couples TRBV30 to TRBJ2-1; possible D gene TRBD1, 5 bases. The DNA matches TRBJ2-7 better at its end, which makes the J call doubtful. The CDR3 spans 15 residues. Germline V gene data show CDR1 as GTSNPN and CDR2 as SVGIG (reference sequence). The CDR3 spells CAWRALGVSYNEQYF. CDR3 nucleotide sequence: TGTGCCTGGAGGGCTCTAGGGGTCTCCTACAATGAGCAGTACTTC.

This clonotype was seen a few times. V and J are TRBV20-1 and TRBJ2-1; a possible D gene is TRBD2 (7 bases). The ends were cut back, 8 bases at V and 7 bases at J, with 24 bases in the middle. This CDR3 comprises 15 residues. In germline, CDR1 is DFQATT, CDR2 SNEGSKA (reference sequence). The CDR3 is CSLQPLSGGPNEQFF. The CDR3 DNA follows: TGCAGTCTTCAACCTTTGTCCGGGGGGCCAAATGAGCAGTTCTTC.

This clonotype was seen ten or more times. CDR3 nucleotide sequence: TGTGCCAGCAGCCCAGGGGCCGGGGGCACTGAAGCTTTCTTT. Residues: CASSPGAGGTEAFF. This rearrangement joins TRBV12-3 or TRBV12-4 to TRBJ1-1; D is perhaps TRBD1 (6 bases). This CDR3 has 14 amino acids. Trimming took 6 bases from V and 4 from J, leaving 15 bases between them.

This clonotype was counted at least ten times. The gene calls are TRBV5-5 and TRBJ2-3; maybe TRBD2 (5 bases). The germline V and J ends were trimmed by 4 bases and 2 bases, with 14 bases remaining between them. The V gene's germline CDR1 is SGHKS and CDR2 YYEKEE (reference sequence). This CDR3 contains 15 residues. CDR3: CASSQWTFYTDTQYF. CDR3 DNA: TGTGCCAGCAGCCAATGGACTTTCTACACAGATACGCAGTATTTT.

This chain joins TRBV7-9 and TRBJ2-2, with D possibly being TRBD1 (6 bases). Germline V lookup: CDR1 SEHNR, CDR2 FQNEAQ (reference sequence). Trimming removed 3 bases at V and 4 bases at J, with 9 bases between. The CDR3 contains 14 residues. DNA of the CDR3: TGTGCCAGCAGCTTTCAGGGGCCCACCGGGGAGCTGTTTTTT. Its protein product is CASSFQGPTGELFF.

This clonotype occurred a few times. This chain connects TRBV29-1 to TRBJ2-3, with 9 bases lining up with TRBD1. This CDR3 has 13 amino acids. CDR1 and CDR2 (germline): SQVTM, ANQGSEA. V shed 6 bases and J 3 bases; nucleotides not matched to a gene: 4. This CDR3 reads CSVDRGMTDTQYF. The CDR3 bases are TGCAGCGTCGACAGGGGGATGACAGATACGCAGTATTTT.

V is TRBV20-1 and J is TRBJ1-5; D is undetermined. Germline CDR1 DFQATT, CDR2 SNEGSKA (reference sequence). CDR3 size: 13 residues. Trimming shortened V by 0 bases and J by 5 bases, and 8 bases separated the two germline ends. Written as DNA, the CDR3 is TGCAGTGCTAGAGACGAGTGGGATCAGCCCCAGCATTTT. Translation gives CSARDEWDQPQHF.

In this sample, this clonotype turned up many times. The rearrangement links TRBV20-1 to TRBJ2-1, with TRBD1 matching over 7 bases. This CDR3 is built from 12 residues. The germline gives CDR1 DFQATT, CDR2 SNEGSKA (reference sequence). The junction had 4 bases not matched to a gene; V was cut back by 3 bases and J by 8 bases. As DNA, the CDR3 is TGCAGTGCTAGGGGACAGTCCTATGAGCAGTTCTTC. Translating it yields CSARGQSYEQFF.

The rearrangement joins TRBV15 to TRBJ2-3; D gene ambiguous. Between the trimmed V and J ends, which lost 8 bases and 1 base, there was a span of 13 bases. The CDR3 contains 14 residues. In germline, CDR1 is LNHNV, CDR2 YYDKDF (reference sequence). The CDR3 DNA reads TGTGCCACCGCGAGAGGACGGGGCACAGATACGCAGTATTTT. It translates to CATARGRGTDTQYF.

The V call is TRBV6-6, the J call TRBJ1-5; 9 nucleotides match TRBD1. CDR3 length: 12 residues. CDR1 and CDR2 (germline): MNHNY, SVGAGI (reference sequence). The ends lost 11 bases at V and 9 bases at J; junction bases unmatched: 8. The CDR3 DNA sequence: TGTGCCTGCCGACAGGGGGAAGGGCCCCAGCATTTT. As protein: CACRQGEGPQHF.

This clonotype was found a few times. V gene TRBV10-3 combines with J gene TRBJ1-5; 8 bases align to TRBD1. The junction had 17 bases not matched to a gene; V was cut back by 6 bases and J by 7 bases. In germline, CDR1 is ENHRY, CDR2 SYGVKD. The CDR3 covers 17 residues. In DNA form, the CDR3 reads TGTGCCATCAGCGCAGCCCAGGGGGCTCTTGGGGAGCAGCCCCAGCATTTT. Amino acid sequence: CAISAAQGALGEQPQHF.

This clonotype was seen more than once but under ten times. CDR3 DNA: TGTGCCAGCAGTTACTCGATAGTGGCGGGGGTTACAGATACGCAGTATTTT. Its protein product is CASSYSIVAGVTDTQYF. The V call is TRBV6-5, the J call TRBJ2-3; the match to TRBD2 covers 7 bases. The V gene end was trimmed by 0 bases and the J gene end by 3 bases; junction bases not matched to a gene: 9. Germline V lookup: CDR1 MNHEY, CDR2 SVGAGI. The length of the CDR3 is 17 residues.

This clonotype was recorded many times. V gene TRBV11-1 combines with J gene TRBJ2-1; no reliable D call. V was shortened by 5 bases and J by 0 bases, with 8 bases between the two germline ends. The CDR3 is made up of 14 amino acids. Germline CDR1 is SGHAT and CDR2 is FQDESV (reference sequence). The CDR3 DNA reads TGTGCCAGCAGCCCTGACACCTCCTACAATGAGCAGTTCTTC. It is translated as CASSPDTSYNEQFF.

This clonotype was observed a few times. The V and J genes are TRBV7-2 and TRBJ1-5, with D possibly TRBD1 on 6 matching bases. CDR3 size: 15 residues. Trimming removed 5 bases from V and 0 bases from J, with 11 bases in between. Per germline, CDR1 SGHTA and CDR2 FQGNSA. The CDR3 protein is CASSQTGNSNQPQHF. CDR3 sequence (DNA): TGTGCCAGCAGCCAAACAGGGAATAGCAATCAGCCCCAGCATTTT.

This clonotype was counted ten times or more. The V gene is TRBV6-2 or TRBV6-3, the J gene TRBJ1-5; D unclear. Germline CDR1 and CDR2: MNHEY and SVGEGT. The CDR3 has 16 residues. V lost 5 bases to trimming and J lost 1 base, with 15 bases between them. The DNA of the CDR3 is TGTGCCAGCAGTGCATCAAGGGTGAGAAGCAATCAGCCCCAGCATTTT. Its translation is CASSASRVRSNQPQHF.

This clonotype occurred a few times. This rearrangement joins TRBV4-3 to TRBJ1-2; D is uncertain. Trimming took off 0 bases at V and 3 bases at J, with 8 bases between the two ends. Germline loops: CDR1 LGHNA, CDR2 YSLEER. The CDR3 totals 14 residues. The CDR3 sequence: CASSQDPSYYGYTF. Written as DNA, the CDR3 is TGCGCCAGCAGCCAAGATCCCTCTTACTATGGCTACACCTTC.

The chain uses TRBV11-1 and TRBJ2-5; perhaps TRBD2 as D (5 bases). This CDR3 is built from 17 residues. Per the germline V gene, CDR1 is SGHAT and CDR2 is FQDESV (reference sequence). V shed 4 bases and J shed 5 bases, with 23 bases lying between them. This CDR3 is CASSSLVNGRVRETQYF. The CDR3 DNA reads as TGTGCCAGCAGCTCACTAGTGAACGGGCGGGTTAGGGAGACCCAGTACTTC.

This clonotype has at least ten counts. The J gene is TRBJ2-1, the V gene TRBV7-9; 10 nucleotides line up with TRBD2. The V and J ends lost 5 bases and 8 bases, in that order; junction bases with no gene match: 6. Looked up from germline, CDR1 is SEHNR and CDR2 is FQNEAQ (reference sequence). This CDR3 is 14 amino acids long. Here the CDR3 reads CASSRGLADHEQFF. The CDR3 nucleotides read TGTGCCAGCAGCCGAGGACTAGCGGACCATGAGCAGTTCTTC.

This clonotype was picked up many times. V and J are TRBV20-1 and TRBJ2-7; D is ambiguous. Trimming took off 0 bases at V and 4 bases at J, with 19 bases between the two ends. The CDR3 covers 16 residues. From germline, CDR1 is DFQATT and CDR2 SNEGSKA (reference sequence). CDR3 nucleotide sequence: TGCAGTGCTAGAGATCTCGAGGCAGTGAGGAAGTACGAGCAGTACTTC. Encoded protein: CSARDLEAVRKYEQYF.

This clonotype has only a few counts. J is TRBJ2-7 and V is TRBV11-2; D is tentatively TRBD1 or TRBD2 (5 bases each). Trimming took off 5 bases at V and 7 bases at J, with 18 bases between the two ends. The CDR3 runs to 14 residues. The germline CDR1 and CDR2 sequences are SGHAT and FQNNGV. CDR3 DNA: TGTGCCAGCAGCCCACAGAGGGCCCAGGGAGAGCAGTACGTC. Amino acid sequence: CASSPQRAQGEQYV.

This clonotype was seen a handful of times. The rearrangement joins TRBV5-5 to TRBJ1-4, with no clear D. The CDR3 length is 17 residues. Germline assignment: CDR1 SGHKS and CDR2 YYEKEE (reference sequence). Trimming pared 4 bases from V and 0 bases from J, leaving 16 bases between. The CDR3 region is CASSTIGPRATNEKLFF. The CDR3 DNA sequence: TGTGCCAGCAGCACAATCGGACCGCGGGCAACTAATGAAAAACTGTTTTTT.

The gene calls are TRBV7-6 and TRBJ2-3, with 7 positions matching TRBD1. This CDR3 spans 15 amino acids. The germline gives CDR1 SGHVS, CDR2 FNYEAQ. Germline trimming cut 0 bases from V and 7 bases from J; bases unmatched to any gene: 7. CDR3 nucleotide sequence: TGTGCCAGCAGCTTAGCAGGGGGCGGCAGTTATACGCAGTATTTT. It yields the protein CASSLAGGGSYTQYF.

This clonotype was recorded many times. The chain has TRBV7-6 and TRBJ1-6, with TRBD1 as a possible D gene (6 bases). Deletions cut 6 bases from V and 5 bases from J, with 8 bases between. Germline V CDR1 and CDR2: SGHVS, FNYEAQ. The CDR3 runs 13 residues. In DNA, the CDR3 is TGTGCCAGCAGACAGGGTAATAATTCACCCCTCCACTTT. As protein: CASRQGNNSPLHF. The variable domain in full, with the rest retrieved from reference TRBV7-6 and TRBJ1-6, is GAGVSQSPRYKVTKRGQDVALRCDPISGHVSLYWYRQALGQGPEFLTYFNYEAQQDKSGLPNDRFSAERPEGSISTLTIQRTEQRDSAMYRCASRQGNNSPLHFGNGTRLTVT.

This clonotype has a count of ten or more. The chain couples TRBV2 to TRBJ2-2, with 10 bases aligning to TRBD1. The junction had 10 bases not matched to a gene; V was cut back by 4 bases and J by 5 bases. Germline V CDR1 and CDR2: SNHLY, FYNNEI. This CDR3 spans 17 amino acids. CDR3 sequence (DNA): TGTGCCAGCAGTGCAAGGGGGGACAGGGGCGAAACCGGGGAGCTGTTTTTT. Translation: CASSARGDRGETGELFF.

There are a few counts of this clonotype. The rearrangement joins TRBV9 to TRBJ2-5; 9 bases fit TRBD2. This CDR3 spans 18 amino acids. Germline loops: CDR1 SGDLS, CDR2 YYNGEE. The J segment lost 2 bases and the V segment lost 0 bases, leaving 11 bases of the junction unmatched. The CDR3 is CASSVATGSGGRQETQYF. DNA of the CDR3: TGTGCCAGCAGCGTAGCTACGGGAAGCGGGGGGAGGCAAGAGACCCAGTACTTC.

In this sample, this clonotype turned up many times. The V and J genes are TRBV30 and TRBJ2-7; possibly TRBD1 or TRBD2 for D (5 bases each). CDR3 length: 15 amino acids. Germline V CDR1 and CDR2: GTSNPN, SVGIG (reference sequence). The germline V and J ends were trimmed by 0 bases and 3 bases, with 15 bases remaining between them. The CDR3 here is CAWSVRGPGNYEQYF. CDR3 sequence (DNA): TGTGCCTGGAGTGTACGGGGCCCAGGGAACTACGAGCAGTACTTC.

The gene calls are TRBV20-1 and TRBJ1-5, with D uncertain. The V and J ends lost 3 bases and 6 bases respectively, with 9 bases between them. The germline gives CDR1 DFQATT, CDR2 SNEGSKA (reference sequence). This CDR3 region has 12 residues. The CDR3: CSASPELQPQHF. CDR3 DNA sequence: TGCAGTGCTAGCCCCGAACTTCAGCCCCAGCATTTT.

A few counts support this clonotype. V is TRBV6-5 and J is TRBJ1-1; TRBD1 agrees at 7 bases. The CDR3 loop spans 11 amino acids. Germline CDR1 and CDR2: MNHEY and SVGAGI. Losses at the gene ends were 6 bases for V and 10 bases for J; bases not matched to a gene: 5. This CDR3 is CASSLGQVAFF. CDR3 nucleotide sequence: TGTGCCAGCAGCCTAGGACAGGTAGCTTTCTTT.